This TCR beta chain emerged from a study of T cell responses to AZD1222 COVID-19 vaccine. The method was immunoSEQ multiplex PCR; TCRdb's version includes in-frame clones alone and lacks a portion of them. The data hold about 130,000 clones, with roughly 88% observed a single time. General study results and limits: The peak T cell response came first, and repertoires were sampled only after it. Most donors were white British and more were female, and clonal diversity was possibly underestimated.

Note on this clone: Antigen unknown.

This CDR3 has 13 residues. V lost 2 bases and J 4 bases, leaving 8 bases between the germline ends. The germline V gene encodes CDR1 SNHLY and CDR2 FYNNEI. The material was peripheral blood, obtained 28 days after the second AZD1222 dose. This clonotype was obtained from an adult who received the AZD1222 COVID-19 vaccine. This chain connects TRBV2 to TRBJ1-1; D is possibly TRBD1 (5 bases). CDR3 sequence reads: CASSERGATEAFF. The CDR3 DNA reads TGTGCCAGCAGTGAAAGGGGAGCCACTGAAGCTTTCTTT.